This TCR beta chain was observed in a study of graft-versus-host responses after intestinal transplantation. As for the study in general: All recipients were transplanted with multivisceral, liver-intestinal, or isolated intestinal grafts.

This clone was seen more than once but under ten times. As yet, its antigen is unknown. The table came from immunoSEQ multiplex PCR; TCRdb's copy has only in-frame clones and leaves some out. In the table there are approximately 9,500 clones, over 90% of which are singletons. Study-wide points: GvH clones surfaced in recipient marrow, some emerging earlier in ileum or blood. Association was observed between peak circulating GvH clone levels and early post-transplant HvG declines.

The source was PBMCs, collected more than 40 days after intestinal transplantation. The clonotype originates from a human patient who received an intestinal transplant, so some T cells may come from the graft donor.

The chain's CDR3 is CASSTLDSNQPQHF. In nucleotides, the CDR3 is TGTGCCAGCAGTACCTTGGATAGCAATCAGCCCCAGCATTTT. This chain connects TRBV7-9 to TRBJ1-5; no reliable D call. This CDR3 is 14 amino acids long. V was trimmed by 6 bases and J by 0 bases, leaving 9 bases between them. CDR1 and CDR2 from the germline V gene are SEHNR and FQNEAQ (reference sequence).